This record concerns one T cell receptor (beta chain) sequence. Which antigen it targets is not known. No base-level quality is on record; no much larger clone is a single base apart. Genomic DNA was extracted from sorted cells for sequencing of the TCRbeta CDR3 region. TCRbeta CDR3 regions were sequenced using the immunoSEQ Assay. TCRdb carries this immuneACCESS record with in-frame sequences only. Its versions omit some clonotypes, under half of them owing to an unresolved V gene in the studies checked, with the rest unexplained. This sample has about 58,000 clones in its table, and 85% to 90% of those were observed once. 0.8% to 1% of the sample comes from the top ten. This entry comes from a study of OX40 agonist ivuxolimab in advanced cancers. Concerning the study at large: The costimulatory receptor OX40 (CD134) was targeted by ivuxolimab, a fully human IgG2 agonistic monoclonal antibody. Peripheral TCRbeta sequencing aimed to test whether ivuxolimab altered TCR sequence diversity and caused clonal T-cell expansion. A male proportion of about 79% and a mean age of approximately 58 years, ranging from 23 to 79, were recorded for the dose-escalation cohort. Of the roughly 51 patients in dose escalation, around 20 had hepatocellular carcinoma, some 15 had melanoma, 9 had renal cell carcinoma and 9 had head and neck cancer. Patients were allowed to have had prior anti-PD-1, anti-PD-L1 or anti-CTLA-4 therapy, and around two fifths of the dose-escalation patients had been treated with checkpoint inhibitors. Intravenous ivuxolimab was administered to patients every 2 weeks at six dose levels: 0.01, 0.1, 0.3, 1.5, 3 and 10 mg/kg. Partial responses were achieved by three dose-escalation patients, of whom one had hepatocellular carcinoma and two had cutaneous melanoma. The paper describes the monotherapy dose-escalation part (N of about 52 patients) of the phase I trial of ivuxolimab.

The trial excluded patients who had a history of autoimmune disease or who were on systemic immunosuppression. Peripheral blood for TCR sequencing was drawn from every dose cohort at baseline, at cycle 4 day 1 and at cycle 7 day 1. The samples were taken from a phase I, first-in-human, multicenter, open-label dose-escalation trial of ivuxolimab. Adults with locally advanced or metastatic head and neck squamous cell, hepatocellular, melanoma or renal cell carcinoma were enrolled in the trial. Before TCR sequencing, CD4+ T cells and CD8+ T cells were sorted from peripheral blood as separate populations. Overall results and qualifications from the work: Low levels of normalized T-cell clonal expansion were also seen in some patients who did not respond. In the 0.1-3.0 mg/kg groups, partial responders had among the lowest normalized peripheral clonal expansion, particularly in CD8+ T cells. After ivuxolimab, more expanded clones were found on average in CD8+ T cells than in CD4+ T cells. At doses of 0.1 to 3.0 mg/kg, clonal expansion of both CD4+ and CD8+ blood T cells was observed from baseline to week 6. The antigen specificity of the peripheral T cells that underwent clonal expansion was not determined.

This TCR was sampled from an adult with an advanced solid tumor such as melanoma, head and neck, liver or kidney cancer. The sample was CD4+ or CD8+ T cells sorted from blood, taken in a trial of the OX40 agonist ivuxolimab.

CDR3 loop: CSVSEGLLGLYGYTF. The DNA sequence follows: TGCAGCGTCTCCGAGGGACTGCTGGGGCTCTATGGCTACACCTTC. The V gene is TRBV29-1 and the J gene is TRBJ1-2; 5 matching bases give a weak D call of TRBD1. The germline ends are 21 bases apart after V is trimmed by 6 bases and J by 4 bases. The germline V gene yields SQVTM for CDR1 and ANQGSEA for CDR2. Inclusive of the bounding cysteine and phenylalanine, the CDR3 is 15 residues long. This entry keeps only the CDR3 DNA: 45 bases, framed from base 1. The reference TRBV29-1 and TRBJ1-2 proteins fill in what lies around the CDR3, so the full variable domain reads SAVISQKPSRDICQRGTSLTIQCQVDSQVTMMFWYRQQPGQSLTLIATANQGSEATYESGFVIDKFPISRPNLTFSTLTVSNMSPEDSSIYLCSVSEGLLGLYGYTFGSGTRLTVV.